The present T cell receptor (beta chain) was sequenced within a study of T-cell reconstitution after alpha-beta-depleted transplantation in children. A TCRbeta library incorporating unique molecular identifiers was prepared. TCRdb re-called the PCR reads through MiXCR, storing one row per CDR3 protein. Here the sample spans 200,000 or so distinct CDR3 sequences, approximately 6% being singletons. This CDR3 comprises 18 residues. The trim removed 0 bases at V and 2 bases at J, leaving 5 bases unmatched. Germline values: CDR1 LGHNA, CDR2 YNFKEQ. This clonotype was seen ten or more times. The antigen is unknown. The study's findings and limits: One year after transplant, T-cell counts and diversity came mostly from newly produced T cells.

This receptor was obtained from a girl in the first two years of life with combined immunodeficiency, due to receive a stem cell transplant. The chain employs TRBV4-2 and TRBJ1-6; the match to TRBD1 covers 9 bases. The sequencing here drew on PBMCs, taken before TCRalphabeta/CD19-depleted stem cell transplant. DNA of the CDR3: TGTGCCAGCAGCCAAGATGGGACAGGGATGACCTATAATTCACCCCTCCACTTT. Amino acid sequence: CASSQDGTGMTYNSPLHF.